This T cell receptor beta chain was documented in a study of lymphopenia after photon versus proton radiotherapy. Findings of the study overall: Authors raise, but do not show, better survival with proton therapy.

Produced via immunoSEQ multiplex PCR; TCRdb's table is partial and in-frame only. This table has 50,000 or so clones, 92% appearing once. The CDR3 extends over 15 amino acids. The ends were cut back, 7 bases at V and 3 bases at J, with 18 bases in the middle. Germline-derived CDR1 and CDR2 are MDHEN and SYDVKM. As regards this clone: Its specificity is not known.

The sample consisted of peripheral blood, taken from a patient treated with photon-based radiotherapy. This clonotype was obtained from a middle-aged woman with cholangiocarcinoma. The chain combines TRBV28 with TRBJ1-2; D possibly corresponds to TRBD1 (5 bases). The CDR3 region has the DNA TGTGCCAGCATATCCCCGGGGGGGTATGACTATGGCTACACCTTC. Its translation is CASISPGGYDYGYTF.